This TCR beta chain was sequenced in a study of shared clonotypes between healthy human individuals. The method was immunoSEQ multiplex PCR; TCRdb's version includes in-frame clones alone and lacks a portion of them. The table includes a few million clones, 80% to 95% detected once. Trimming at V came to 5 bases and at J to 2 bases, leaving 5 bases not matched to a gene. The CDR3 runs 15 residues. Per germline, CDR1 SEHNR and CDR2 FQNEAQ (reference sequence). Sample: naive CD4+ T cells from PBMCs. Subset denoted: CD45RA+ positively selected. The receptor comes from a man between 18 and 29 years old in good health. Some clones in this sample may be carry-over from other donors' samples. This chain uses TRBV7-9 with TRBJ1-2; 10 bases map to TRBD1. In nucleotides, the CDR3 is TGTGCCAGCAGCGGCAAGGGACAGGGGAACTATGGCTACACCTTC. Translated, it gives CASSGKGQGNYGYTF.